The TCR beta chain under discussion was sequenced for a study of radiation and T cells in renal cell carcinoma. The ends were cut back, 4 bases at V and 6 bases at J, with 17 bases in the middle. The germline gives CDR1 LNHNV, CDR2 YYDKDF (reference sequence). CDR3 length: 15 residues. Data came from immunoSEQ multiplex PCR; TCRdb stores just in-frame clones and leaves some out. The data show about 78,000 clones, with roughly nine tenths seen just once and approximately 6.2% held by the top ten. Time point noted: blood 4 weeks post-SBRT, at nephrectomy. Specified treatment: 15 Gy SBRT to primary tumor, nephrectomy 4 weeks later.

The sequencing used blood, collected from a patient whose treatment included radiotherapy and nephrectomy. This chain uses TRBV15 with TRBJ2-3, with D perhaps TRBD2 (6 bases). The receptor was derived from a woman between 70 and 85 years old with renal cell carcinoma. Written as DNA, the CDR3 is TGTGCCACCAGCAAGGCGGGGATAGGGGTGGATACGCAGTATTTT. Amino acid sequence: CATSKAGIGVDTQYF.